The 26 T cell receptor beta chains below were found in one sample sequenced in a study of response to subunit inactivated influenza vaccine. MiXCR, applied by TCRdb to the RT-PCR reads, yields one record per CDR3 protein. This sample yields under 550,000 distinct CDR3 sequences, of which 6% to 9% are seen a single time; about an eighth belongs to the top ten. Sample: PBMCs from blood, taken roughly 24 months after vaccination. The receptors stem from a man aged 50-75 years who received an inactivated influenza vaccine.

The chain carries TRBV7-8 and TRBJ1-1, with D unclear. V lost 5 bases to trimming and J lost 13 bases, with 17 bases between them. The germline V gene encodes CDR1 SGHVS and CDR2 FQNEAQ. The CDR3 sequence is 12 residues long. The CDR3 loop is CASSPIDVEGFF. The CDR3 DNA reads TGTGCCAGCAGCCCCATTGATGTCGAGGGTTTCTTT.

The genes are TRBV7-9 and TRBJ2-2; TRBD2 matches at 8 bases. The ends lost 5 bases at V and 3 bases at J; junction bases unmatched: 8. Germline loops: CDR1 SEHNR, CDR2 FQNEAQ (reference sequence). The CDR3 length is 16 residues. CDR3 coding DNA: TGTGCCAGCAGCCAGGCGGCGGGAGGTGACACCGGGGAGCTGTTTTTT. Its protein product is CASSQAAGGDTGELFF.

This clonotype was counted at least ten times. The chain links TRBV4-3 to TRBJ2-1, with 10 bases aligning to TRBD2. Trimming cost V 0 bases and J 4 bases; bases outside gene matches: 3. Germline-derived CDR1 and CDR2 are LGHNA and YSLEER. The CDR3 extends over 16 amino acids. CDR3 nucleotides: TGCGCCAGCAGCCAAGAACTAGCGGGGTTATACAATGAGCAGTTCTTC. Translation gives CASSQELAGLYNEQFF.

There are a few counts of this clonotype. This chain links TRBV11-2 with TRBJ1-5; D is unresolved. Germline V gene sequence: CDR1 SGHAT, CDR2 FQNNGV. The CDR3 totals 15 residues. V lost 3 bases to trimming and J lost 0 bases, with 9 bases between them. The CDR3 protein is CASSFGRNSNQPQHF. CDR3 in DNA: TGTGCCAGCAGCTTTGGACGGAATAGCAATCAGCCCCAGCATTTT.

The chain joins TRBV24-1 to TRBJ2-3; TRBD2 agrees at 8 bases. Germline trimming cut 5 bases from V and 1 base from J; bases unmatched to any gene: 4. In germline, CDR1 is KGHDR, CDR2 SFDVKD. The CDR3 runs 15 residues. In DNA form, the CDR3 reads TGTGCCACCAGTGCGACTAGCGTACGCACAGATACGCAGTATTTT. It codes for CATSATSVRTDTQYF.

This clonotype was recorded at least ten times. The V gene is TRBV12-3 or TRBV12-4, the J gene TRBJ2-1, with D hard to call. This CDR3 is built from 13 residues. Between the trimmed V and J ends, which lost 1 base and 7 bases, there was a span of 8 bases. CDR3 residues: CASSLVPPNEQFF. CDR3 coding DNA: TGTGCCAGCAGTTTAGTGCCTCCGAATGAGCAGTTCTTC.

J is TRBJ2-7 and V is TRBV3-1, with 7 bases identical to TRBD2. After removal of 4 bases from V and 5 bases from J, the junction contained 8 bases not matched to a gene. Germline V gene sequence: CDR1 LGHDT, CDR2 YNNKEL (reference sequence). CDR3 length equals 14 residues. In DNA form, the CDR3 reads TGTGCCAGCAGCCCCCTCCGCGGGAGCCACGAGCAGTACTTC. This sequence encodes CASSPLRGSHEQYF.

The genes are TRBV4-1 and TRBJ2-1; 12 nucleotides agree with TRBD1. Trimming cost V 6 bases and J 5 bases; bases outside gene matches: 5. CDR1 is MGHRA, CDR2 YSYEKL, per germline. This CDR3 spans 15 amino acids. The CDR3 coding sequence is TGCGCCAGCAGTCACGGGACAGGGGGCAACAATGAGCAGTTCTTC. It yields the protein CASSHGTGGNNEQFF.

About this clonotype: A clone one base away is much larger, so this may be a read error. The gene calls are TRBV28 and TRBJ2-5, with TRBD1 matching 7 bases. V lost 5 bases and J lost 0; bases outside the gene matches: 18. The CDR3 is 19 residues long. The germline V gene has CDR1 MDHEN and CDR2 SYDVKM. CDR3 bases: TGTGCCAGCAGTCCCAGCAGGGGGTTACGTGCGCTGTACCAAGAGACCCAGTACTTC. This sequence encodes CASSPSRGLRALYQETQYF.

The gene calls are TRBV3-1 and TRBJ2-1; TRBD2 aligns across 9 bases. The V and J ends lost 3 bases and 8 bases, in that order; junction bases with no gene match: 5. The CDR3 has 14 amino acids. Germline V gene data show CDR1 as LGHDT and CDR2 as YNNKEL (reference sequence). The CDR3: CASSQRGGTDEQFF. CDR3 sequence (DNA): TGTGCCAGCAGCCAGCGGGGGGGCACGGATGAGCAGTTCTTC.

The rearrangement uses TRBV20-1 and TRBJ2-3; no clear D gene. V lost 3 bases and J lost 0, with 13 bases in between. This CDR3 has 15 amino acids. Per germline, CDR1 DFQATT and CDR2 SNEGSKA (reference sequence). This chain's CDR3 is CSASIASDSTDTQYF. For the CDR3, the DNA is TGCAGTGCTAGTATCGCCAGCGACAGCACAGATACGCAGTATTTT.

Written as DNA, the CDR3 is TGTGCCAGCAGTTACCCGCTCCCATTGACAGGAGCTAACTATGGCTACACCTTC. It is translated as CASSYPLPLTGANYGYTF. J is TRBJ1-2 and V is TRBV6-2 or TRBV6-3; D possibly corresponds to TRBD1 (6 bases). V was shortened by 2 bases and J by 0 bases, with 19 bases between the two germline ends. The germline gives CDR1 MNHEY, CDR2 SVGEGT. The CDR3 runs to 18 residues.

This clonotype was recorded many times. The genes are TRBV7-9 and TRBJ2-7; D is uncertain. With 5 bases removed from V and 6 bases from J, the gap between germline ends came to 17 bases. CDR1 SEHNR and CDR2 FQNEAQ come from the germline V gene (reference sequence). There are 14 residues in the CDR3. CDR3 loop: CASSPGPVPLEQYF. In DNA, the CDR3 is TGTGCCAGCAGCCCGGGCCCAGTCCCTCTCGAGCAGTACTTC.

This clonotype appeared a few times. This chain connects TRBV11-1 to TRBJ1-1; the D gene is possibly TRBD1 (6 bases). CDR3 size: 15 residues. Germline V gene data show CDR1 as SGHAT and CDR2 as FQDESV (reference sequence). V dropped 2 bases and J dropped 1 base, with 11 bases sitting between them. The CDR3 reads CASSLHLQGNTEAFF. The DNA of the CDR3 is TGTGCCAGCAGCTTACACTTACAGGGGAACACTGAAGCTTTCTTT.

This clonotype was seen only a few times. This rearrangement joins TRBV20-1 to TRBJ1-2; TRBD1 might be the D (5 bases). The CDR3 length is 14 residues. V dropped 3 bases and J dropped 4 bases, with 15 bases sitting between them. CDR1 DFQATT and CDR2 SNEGSKA come from the germline V gene (reference sequence). The CDR3: CSASGRGVSYGYTF. The CDR3 DNA follows: TGCAGTGCTAGTGGAAGGGGCGTGAGCTATGGCTACACCTTC.

This clonotype was detected ten times or more. The chain is built from TRBV5-1 and TRBJ2-7, with 8 bases fitting TRBD1. Trimming took 3 bases from V and 7 from J; bases not matched to a gene: 9. This CDR3 comprises 14 residues. Germline assignment: CDR1 SGHRS and CDR2 YFSETQ. CDR3 residues: CASSSGTGPTEQYF. The CDR3 DNA sequence: TGCGCCAGCAGCTCCGGGACAGGCCCTACGGAGCAGTACTTC.

The V and J genes are TRBV7-9 and TRBJ2-5; 7 bases are a match to TRBD1. The CDR3 consists of 17 residues. The trim removed 5 bases at V and 4 bases at J, leaving 16 bases unmatched. The germline V gene encodes CDR1 SEHNR and CDR2 FQNEAQ (reference sequence). The CDR3 loop is CASSATKGAPQRETQYF. CDR3 sequence (DNA): TGTGCCAGCAGCGCCACAAAGGGGGCGCCGCAAAGAGAGACCCAGTACTTC.

V is TRBV20-1 and J is TRBJ1-5; D perhaps matches TRBD1 (6 bases). The CDR3 sequence is 16 residues long. Germline V gene lookup returns CDR1 DFQATT and CDR2 SNEGSKA (reference sequence). The V and J ends lost 5 bases and 0 bases respectively, with 17 bases between them. The CDR3 loop is CSAEGGGVNSNQPQHF. The CDR3 DNA follows: TGCAGTGCTGAAGGAGGGGGGGTCAATAGCAATCAGCCCCAGCATTTT.

This clonotype was detected a few times. This chain uses TRBV7-9 with TRBJ2-4, with 12 bases identical to TRBD2. CDR1 and CDR2 (germline): SEHNR, FQNEAQ (reference sequence). Losses at the gene ends were 5 bases for V and 1 base for J; bases not matched to a gene: 12. This CDR3 spans 19 amino acids. The CDR3 coding sequence is TGTGCCAGCAGCCTACAGACTAGCGGGAGTAAAGATGCCAAAAACATTCAGTACTTC. It is translated as CASSLQTSGSKDAKNIQYF.

This clonotype was seen a few times. V usage is TRBV12-3 or TRBV12-4 and J usage is TRBJ2-1, with 7 bases identical to TRBD1. This CDR3 has 13 amino acids. With 8 bases clipped from V and 9 bases from J, the junction kept 10 bases outside the gene matches. The CDR3 is CASLQGPSGEQFF. The CDR3 DNA reads TGTGCCAGCTTACAGGGGCCATCGGGTGAGCAGTTCTTC.

This chain connects TRBV28 to TRBJ1-6, with TRBD1 matching over 8 bases. The CDR3 totals 15 residues. J gave up 10 bases and V 6 bases, and 11 bases lay outside the gene matches. The V gene's germline CDR1 is MDHEN and CDR2 SYDVKM. CDR3 in DNA: TGTGCCAGCAGCAACCTCCGGGACAGGCGCTCACCCCTCCACTTT. It yields the protein CASSNLRDRRSPLHF.

This clonotype was picked up a small number of times. J is TRBJ2-7 and V is TRBV6-5; a possible D gene is TRBD1 (6 bases). V was pared by 2 bases and J by 4 bases, with 9 bases between. Per germline, CDR1 MNHEY and CDR2 SVGAGI. The CDR3 is made up of 13 amino acids. In DNA form, the CDR3 reads TGTGCCAGCAGTTACGACAGGTTATACGAGCAGTACTTC. Amino acids: CASSYDRLYEQYF.

This clonotype was seen only a few times. Its ends do not fully match the called genes, so a read error is possible. The V call is TRBV7-9, the J call TRBJ1-1, with D unclear. The CDR3 is 13 residues long. Germline assignment: CDR1 SEHNR and CDR2 FQNEAQ (reference sequence). CDR3 DNA: TGTGCCAGCAGCCTAGCTTGGAACACTGAAGCTTTCTTT. This gives the protein CASSLAWNTEAFF. Combining the CDR3 with reference TRBV7-9 and TRBJ1-1 gives the whole variable domain DTGVSQNPRHKITKRGQNVTFRCDPISEHNRLYWYRQTLGQGPEFLTYFQNEAQLEKSRLLSDRFSAERPKGSFSTLEIQRTEQGDSAMYLCASSLAWNTEAFFGQGTRLTVV.

This clonotype was counted ten times or more. This sequence joins TRBV11-2 and TRBJ2-1; D not resolved. This CDR3 is 17 amino acids long. Germline V lookup: CDR1 SGHAT, CDR2 FQNNGV. The V and J ends lost 2 bases and 0 bases respectively, with 14 bases between them. CDR3 in amino acids: CASSLFQWLSSYNEQFF. The CDR3 coding sequence is TGTGCCAGCAGCTTATTTCAATGGCTCTCCTCCTACAATGAGCAGTTCTTC.

V is TRBV6-1 and J is TRBJ2-7; TRBD1 aligns across 9 bases. This CDR3 is built from 15 residues. Germline V gene data show CDR1 as MNHNS and CDR2 as SASEGT. V lost 6 bases to trimming and J lost 4 bases; unmatched junction nucleotides: 10. The CDR3 reads CASRPARDRVYEQYF. For the CDR3, the DNA is TGTGCCAGCAGACCTGCCCGGGACAGGGTATACGAGCAGTACTTC.

This clonotype was seen a few times. V usage is TRBV7-2 and J usage is TRBJ2-1; the D gene is possibly TRBD2 (6 bases). The V gene lost 2 bases and the J gene lost 9 bases, with 8 bases spanning the gap. Germline V CDR1 and CDR2: SGHTA, FQGNSA. The CDR3 is made up of 12 amino acids. CDR3 coding DNA: TGTGCCAGCAGCTTAATGGGGGGTGAGCAGTTCTTC. It codes for CASSLMGGEQFF.